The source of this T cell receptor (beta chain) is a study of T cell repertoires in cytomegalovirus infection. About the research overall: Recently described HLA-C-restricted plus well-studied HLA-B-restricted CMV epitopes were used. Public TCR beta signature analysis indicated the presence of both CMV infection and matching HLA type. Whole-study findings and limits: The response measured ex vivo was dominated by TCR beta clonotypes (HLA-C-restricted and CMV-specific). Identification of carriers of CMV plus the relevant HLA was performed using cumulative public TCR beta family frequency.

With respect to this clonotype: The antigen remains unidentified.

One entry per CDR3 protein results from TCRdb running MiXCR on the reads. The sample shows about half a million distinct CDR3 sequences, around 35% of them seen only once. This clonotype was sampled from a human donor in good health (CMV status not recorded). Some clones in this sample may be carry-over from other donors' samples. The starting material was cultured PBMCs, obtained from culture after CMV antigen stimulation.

The CDR3 bases are TGTGCCAGCAGATCGGACAGGGCCGTATACAATGAGCAGTTCTTC. It specifies CASRSDRAVYNEQFF. The chain uses TRBV12-3 or TRBV12-4 and TRBJ2-1; 8 bases fit TRBD1. The CDR3 has 15 residues. J lost 4 bases, V lost 6 bases, and 8 bases had no gene match.